The sequence of this T cell receptor (beta chain) was determined in a study of blood T cell repertoires in COVID-19. Profiled with immunoSEQ multiplex PCR; TCRdb holds only in-frame clones, not every one. The sample lists 250,000 to 300,000 clones, roughly 90% occurring once. CDR1 and CDR2 (germline): SGHRS, YFSETQ. The CDR3 consists of 15 residues. The V and J ends lost 4 bases and 3 bases respectively, with 14 bases between them. The rearrangement uses TRBV5-1 and TRBJ2-1; the D gene is possibly TRBD2 (6 bases). This TCR derives from a man aged 25 to 40 with active or convalescent COVID-19. Material for sequencing was peripheral blood. CDR3 nucleotide sequence: TGCGCCAGCAGCGTAGGGAGGATCCTCTACAATGAGCAGTTCTTC. Translating gives CASSVGRILYNEQFF.